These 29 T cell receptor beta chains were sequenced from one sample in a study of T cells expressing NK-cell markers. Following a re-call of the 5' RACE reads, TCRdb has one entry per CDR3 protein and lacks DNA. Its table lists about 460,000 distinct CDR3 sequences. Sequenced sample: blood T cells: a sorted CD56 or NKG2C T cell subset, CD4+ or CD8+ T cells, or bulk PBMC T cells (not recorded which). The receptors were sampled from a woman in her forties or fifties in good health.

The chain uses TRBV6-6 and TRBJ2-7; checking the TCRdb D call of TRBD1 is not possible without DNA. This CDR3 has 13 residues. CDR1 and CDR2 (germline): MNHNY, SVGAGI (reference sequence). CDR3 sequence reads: CASTKGGSYEQYF.

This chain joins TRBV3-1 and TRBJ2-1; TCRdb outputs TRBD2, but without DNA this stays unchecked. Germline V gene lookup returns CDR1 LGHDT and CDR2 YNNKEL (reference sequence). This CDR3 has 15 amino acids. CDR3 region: CASSQVAGGLNEQFF.

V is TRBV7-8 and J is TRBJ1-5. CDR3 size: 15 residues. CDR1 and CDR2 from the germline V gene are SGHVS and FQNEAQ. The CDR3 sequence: CASSPREGGNQPQHF. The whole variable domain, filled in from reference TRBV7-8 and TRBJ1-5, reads GAGVSQSPRYKVAKRGQDVALRCDPISGHVSLFWYQQALGQGPEFLTYFQNEAQLDKSGLPSDRFFAERPEGSVSTLKIQRTQQEDSAVYLCASSPREGGNQPQHFGDGTRLSIL.

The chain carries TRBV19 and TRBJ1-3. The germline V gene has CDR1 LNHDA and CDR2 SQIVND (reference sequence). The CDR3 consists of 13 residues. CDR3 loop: CASRLSSGNTIYF.

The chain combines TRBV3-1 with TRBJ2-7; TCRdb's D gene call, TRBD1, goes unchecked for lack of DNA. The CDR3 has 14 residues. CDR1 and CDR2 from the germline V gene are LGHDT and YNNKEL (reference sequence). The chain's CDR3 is CASSPRAQTYEQYF.

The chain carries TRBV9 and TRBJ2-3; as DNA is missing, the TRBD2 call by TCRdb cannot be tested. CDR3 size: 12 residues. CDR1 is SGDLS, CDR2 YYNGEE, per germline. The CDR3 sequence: CASSTGEVTQYF.

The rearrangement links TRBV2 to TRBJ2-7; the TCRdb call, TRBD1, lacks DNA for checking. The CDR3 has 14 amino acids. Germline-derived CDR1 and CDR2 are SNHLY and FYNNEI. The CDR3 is CASIYGAGSYEQYF.

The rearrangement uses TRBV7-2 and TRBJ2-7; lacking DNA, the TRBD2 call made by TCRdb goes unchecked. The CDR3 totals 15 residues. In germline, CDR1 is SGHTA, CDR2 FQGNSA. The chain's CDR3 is CASSRRTSGPYEQYF.

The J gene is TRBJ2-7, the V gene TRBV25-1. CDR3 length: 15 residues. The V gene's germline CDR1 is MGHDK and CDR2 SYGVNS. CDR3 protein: CASSRTERYPYEQYF.

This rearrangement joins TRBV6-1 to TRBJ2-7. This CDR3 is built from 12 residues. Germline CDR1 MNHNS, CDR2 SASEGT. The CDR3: CASSDKAYEQYF.

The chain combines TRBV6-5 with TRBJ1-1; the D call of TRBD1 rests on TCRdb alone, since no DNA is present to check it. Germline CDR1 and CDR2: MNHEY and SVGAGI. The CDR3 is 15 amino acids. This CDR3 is CASSFSDRGPTEAFF.

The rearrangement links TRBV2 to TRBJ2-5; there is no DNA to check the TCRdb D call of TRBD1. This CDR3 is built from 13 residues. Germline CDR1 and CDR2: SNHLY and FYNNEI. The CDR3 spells CASSETGGETQYF.

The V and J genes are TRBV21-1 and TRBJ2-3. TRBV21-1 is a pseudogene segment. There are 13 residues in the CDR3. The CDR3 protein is CASSKGGVDTQYF.

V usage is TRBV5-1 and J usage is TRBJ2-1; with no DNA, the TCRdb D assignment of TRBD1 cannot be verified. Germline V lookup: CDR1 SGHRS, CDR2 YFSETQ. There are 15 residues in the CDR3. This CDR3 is CASPRGTGGYNEQFF. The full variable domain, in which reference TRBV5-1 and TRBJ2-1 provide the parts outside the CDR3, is KAGVTQTPRYLIKTRGQQVTLSCSPISGHRSVSWYQQTPGQGLQFLFEYFSETQRNKGNFPGRFSGRQFSNSRSEMNVSTLELGDSALYLCASPRGTGGYNEQFFGPGTRLTVL.

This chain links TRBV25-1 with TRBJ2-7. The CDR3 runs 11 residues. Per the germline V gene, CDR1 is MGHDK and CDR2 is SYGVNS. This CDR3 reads CASKGLIEQYF.

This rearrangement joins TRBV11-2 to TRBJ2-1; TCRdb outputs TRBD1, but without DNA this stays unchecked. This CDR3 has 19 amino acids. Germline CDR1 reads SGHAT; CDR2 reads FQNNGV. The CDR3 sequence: CASSLDGGQGVVSYNEQFF.

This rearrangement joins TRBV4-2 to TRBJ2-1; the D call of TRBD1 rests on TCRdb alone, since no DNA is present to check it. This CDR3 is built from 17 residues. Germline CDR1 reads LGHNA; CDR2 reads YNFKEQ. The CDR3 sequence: CASSQEGGGSSYNEQFF.

CDR3 sequence reads: CASSPIRLAAYNEQFF. The rearrangement joins TRBV7-8 to TRBJ2-1; no DNA is available, so the TRBD2 call from TCRdb remains unchecked. Germline V gene data show CDR1 as SGHVS and CDR2 as FQNEAQ. The CDR3 contains 16 residues. The full variable domain, with the rest looked up from reference TRBV7-8 and TRBJ2-1, is GAGVSQSPRYKVAKRGQDVALRCDPISGHVSLFWYQQALGQGPEFLTYFQNEAQLDKSGLPSDRFFAERPEGSVSTLKIQRTQQEDSAVYLCASSPIRLAAYNEQFFGPGTRLTVL.

Here the CDR3 reads CASSVGPLRRDGYTF. The chain uses TRBV9 and TRBJ1-2; with no DNA, the TCRdb D assignment of TRBD1 cannot be verified. The CDR3 is 15 residues long. From germline, CDR1 is SGDLS and CDR2 YYNGEE.

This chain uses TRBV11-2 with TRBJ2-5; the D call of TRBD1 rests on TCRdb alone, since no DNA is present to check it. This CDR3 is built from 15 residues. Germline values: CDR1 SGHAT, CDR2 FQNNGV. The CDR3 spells CASSSTGGRQETQYF.

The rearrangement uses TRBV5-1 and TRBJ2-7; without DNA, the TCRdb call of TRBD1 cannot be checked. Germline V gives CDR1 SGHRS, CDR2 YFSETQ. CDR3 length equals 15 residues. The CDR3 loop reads CASGAGTNLRYEQYF. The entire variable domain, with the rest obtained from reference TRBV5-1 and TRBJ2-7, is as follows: KAGVTQTPRYLIKTRGQQVTLSCSPISGHRSVSWYQQTPGQGLQFLFEYFSETQRNKGNFPGRFSGRQFSNSRSEMNVSTLELGDSALYLCASGAGTNLRYEQYFGPGTRLTVT.

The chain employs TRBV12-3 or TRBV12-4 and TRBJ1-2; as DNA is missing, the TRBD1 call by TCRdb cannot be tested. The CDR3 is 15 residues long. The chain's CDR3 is CASSFLPQGGGGYTF.

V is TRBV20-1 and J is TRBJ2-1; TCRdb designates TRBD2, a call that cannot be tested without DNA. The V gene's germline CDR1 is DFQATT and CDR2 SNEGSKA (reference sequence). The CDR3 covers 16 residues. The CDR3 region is CSARPASGRIYNEQFF.

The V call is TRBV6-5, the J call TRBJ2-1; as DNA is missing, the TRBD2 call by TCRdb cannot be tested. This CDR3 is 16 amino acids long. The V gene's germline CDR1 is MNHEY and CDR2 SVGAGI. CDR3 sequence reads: CASSTPGTSGRGEQFF.

The CDR3 loop reads CASSASTGVNTEAFF. The rearrangement uses TRBV5-1 and TRBJ1-1; TCRdb names TRBD1, which stays unverified in the absence of DNA. The CDR3 extends over 15 amino acids. In germline, CDR1 is SGHRS, CDR2 YFSETQ.

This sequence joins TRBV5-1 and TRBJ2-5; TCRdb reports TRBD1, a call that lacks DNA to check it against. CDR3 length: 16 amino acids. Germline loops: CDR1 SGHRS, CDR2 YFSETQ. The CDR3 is CASSLGGDRPSETQYF.

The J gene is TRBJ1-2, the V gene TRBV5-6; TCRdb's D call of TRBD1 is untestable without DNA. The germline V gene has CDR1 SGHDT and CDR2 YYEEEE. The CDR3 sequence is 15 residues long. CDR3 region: CASSLPGTGTNGYTF.

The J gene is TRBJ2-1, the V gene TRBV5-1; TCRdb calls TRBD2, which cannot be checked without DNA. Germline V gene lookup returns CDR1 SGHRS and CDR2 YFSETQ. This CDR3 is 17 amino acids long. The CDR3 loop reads CASSLGLAGPSYNEQFF. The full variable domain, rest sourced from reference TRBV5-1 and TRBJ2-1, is KAGVTQTPRYLIKTRGQQVTLSCSPISGHRSVSWYQQTPGQGLQFLFEYFSETQRNKGNFPGRFSGRQFSNSRSEMNVSTLELGDSALYLCASSLGLAGPSYNEQFFGPGTRLTVL.

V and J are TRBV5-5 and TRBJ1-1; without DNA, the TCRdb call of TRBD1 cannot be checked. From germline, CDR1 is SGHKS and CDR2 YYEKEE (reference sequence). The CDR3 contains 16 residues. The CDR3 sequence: CASSFMKGGAGTEAFF.